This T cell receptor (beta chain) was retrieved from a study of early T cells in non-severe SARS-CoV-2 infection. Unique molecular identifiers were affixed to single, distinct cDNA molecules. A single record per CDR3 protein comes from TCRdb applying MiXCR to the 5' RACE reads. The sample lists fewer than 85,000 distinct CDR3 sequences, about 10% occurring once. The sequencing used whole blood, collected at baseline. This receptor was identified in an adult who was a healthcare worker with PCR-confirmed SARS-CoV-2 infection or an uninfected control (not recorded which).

Written as DNA, the CDR3 is TGTGCCAGCAGGGGTGAGGGCTCCCTCCGTGGCTACACCTTC. Residues: CASRGEGSLRGYTF. The rearrangement joins TRBV6-4 to TRBJ1-2; no clear D gene. The germline V gene has CDR1 MRHNA and CDR2 SNTAGT. Trimming took 6 bases from V and 7 from J, leaving 18 bases between them. The CDR3 is 14 residues long.